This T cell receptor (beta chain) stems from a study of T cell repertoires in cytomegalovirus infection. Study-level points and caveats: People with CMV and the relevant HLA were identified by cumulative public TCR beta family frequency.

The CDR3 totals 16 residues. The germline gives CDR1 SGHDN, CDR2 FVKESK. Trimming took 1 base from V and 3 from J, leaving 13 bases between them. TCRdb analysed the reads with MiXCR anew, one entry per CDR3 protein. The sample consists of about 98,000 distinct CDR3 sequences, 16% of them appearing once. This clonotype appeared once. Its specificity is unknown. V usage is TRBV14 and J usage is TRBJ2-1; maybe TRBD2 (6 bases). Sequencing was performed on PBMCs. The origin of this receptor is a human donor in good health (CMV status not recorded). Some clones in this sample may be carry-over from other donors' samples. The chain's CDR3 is CASSQVAGSYYNEQFF. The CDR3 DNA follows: TGTGCCAGCAGCCAAGTGGCGGGGTCCTACTACAATGAGCAGTTCTTC. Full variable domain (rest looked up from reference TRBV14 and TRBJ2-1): EAGVTQFPSHSVIEKGQTVTLRCDPISGHDNLYWYRRVMGKEIKFLLHFVKESKQDESGMPNNRFLAERTGGTYSTLKVQPAELEDSGVYFCASSQVAGSYYNEQFFGPGTRLTVL.